Shown below are 27 T cell receptor beta chains from a single sample sequenced in a study of T cell repertoires in cytomegalovirus infection. In TCRdb, the reads were re-called with MiXCR into one record per CDR3 protein. The sample shows roughly 730,000 distinct CDR3 sequences, around a third of them seen only once. Their specific antigens are unknown. Sequenced material: cultured PBMCs, taken from culture after CMV antigen stimulation. The receptors derive from a human donor in good health (CMV status not recorded). Some clones in this sample may be carry-over from other donors' samples.

The J gene is TRBJ1-1, the V gene TRBV11-2; D gene ambiguous. The length of the CDR3 is 14 residues. Trimming removed 1 base from V and 5 bases from J, with 11 bases in between. Germline V gives CDR1 SGHAT, CDR2 FQNNGV. In DNA, the CDR3 is TGTGCCAGCAGCTTAGCGGGGTGGAGAACTGAAGCTTTCTTT. This sequence encodes CASSLAGWRTEAFF.

Worth noting for this clonotype: This clone may be a read error of a much larger clone one base away. CDR3 sequence (DNA): TGTACCAGCAGAACCCCGAGGACTAGCGGAAAGCAAGAGACCCAGTACTTC. Translating gives CTSRTPRTSGKQETQYF. The chain joins TRBV6-1 to TRBJ2-5; 10 nucleotides agree with TRBD2. The CDR3 has 17 residues. Looked up from germline, CDR1 is MNHNS and CDR2 is SASEGT.

The chain has TRBV9 and TRBJ2-3, with 7 bases fitting TRBD1. J lost 3 bases, V lost 3 bases, and 13 bases had no gene match. Germline CDR1 reads SGDLS; CDR2 reads YYNGEE. The CDR3 is 17 residues long. The CDR3 nucleotides read TGTGCCAGCAGCGACGCCAGAGAGGGGGCCGTTACAGATACGCAGTATTTT. Residues: CASSDAREGAVTDTQYF. Filled out from reference TRBV9 and TRBJ2-3, the complete variable domain reads DSGVTQTPKHLITATGQRVTLRCSPRSGDLSVYWYQQSLDQGLQFLIQYYNGEERAKGNILERFSAQQFPDLHSELNLSSLELGDSALYFCASSDAREGAVTDTQYFGPGTRLTVL.

As regards this clonotype: Since a much larger clone is just one base distant, this may be a read error. This chain uses TRBV7-9 with TRBJ2-7; no clear D. Germline lookup yields CDR1 SEHNR and CDR2 FQNEAQ (reference sequence). V shed 4 bases and J shed 1 base, with 11 bases lying between them. The CDR3 sequence is 14 residues long. CDR3: CASSSGRTSYEQYF. Written as DNA, the CDR3 is TGTGCCAGCAGCTCCGGGCGTACGTCCTACGAGCAGTACTTC. The whole variable domain, remainder taken from reference TRBV7-9 and TRBJ2-7, is DTGVSQNPRHKITKRGQNVTFRCDPISEHNRLYWYRQTLGQGPEFLTYFQNEAQLEKSRLLSDRFSAERPKGSFSTLEIQRTEQGDSAMYLCASSSGRTSYEQYFGPGTRLTVT.

This chain joins TRBV10-3 and TRBJ2-7; D gene ambiguous. This CDR3 spans 14 amino acids. Germline V gene sequence: CDR1 ENHRY, CDR2 SYGVKD. V lost 6 bases to trimming and J lost 1 base, with 13 bases between them. DNA of the CDR3: TGTGCCATCAGAACGGAAGTTGGATCCTACGAGCAGTACTTC. This translates into CAIRTEVGSYEQYF.

V usage is TRBV18 and J usage is TRBJ1-4; D call uncertain. Germline values: CDR1 KGHSH, CDR2 LQKENI. The CDR3 totals 15 residues. Trimming took 3 bases from V and 0 from J, leaving 8 bases between them. Written as DNA, the CDR3 is TGTGCCAGCTCACCTTTACACGCAACTAATGAAAAACTGTTTTTT. Amino acid sequence: CASSPLHATNEKLFF.

This clonotype has more than one count but fewer than ten. The CDR3 region has the DNA TGTGCCAGCAGGTTCTCGGGTGGACGGGGGACTAATGAAAAACTGTTTTTT. It specifies CASRFSGGRGTNEKLFF. This chain connects TRBV7-9 to TRBJ1-4, with a weak D call TRBD1 (5 bases). V was trimmed by 6 bases and J by 2 bases, leaving 19 bases between them. The CDR3 is 17 amino acids. Per germline, CDR1 SEHNR and CDR2 FQNEAQ (reference sequence).

This chain connects TRBV20-1 to TRBJ2-5; tentatively, D is TRBD2 (5 bases). The CDR3 sequence is 12 residues long. In germline, CDR1 is DFQATT, CDR2 SNEGSKA (reference sequence). V lost 3 bases to trimming and J lost 3 bases, with 8 bases between them. Here the CDR3 reads CSASLGEETQYF. Here the CDR3 DNA reads TGCAGTGCTAGTCTCGGGGAAGAGACCCAGTACTTC.

V usage is TRBV7-2 and J usage is TRBJ2-1, with 8 bases fitting TRBD2. The V gene end was trimmed by 4 bases and the J gene end by 10 bases; junction bases not matched to a gene: 6. Germline CDR1 SGHTA, CDR2 FQGNSA. This CDR3 spans 13 amino acids. CDR3 bases: TGTGCCAGCAGCTCTAGCCAGCGGGAGGAGCAGTTCTTC. Its translation is CASSSSQREEQFF.

V and J are TRBV12-3 or TRBV12-4 and TRBJ1-1; D remains unclear. The CDR3 runs to 16 residues. The V end was cut by 2 bases, the J end by 2 bases, with 15 bases between. CDR3 sequence: CASSLRAGRPNTEAFF. CDR3 nucleotide sequence: TGTGCCAGCAGTTTACGGGCAGGAAGGCCCAACACTGAAGCTTTCTTT.

A few counts support this clonotype. The V call is TRBV2, the J call TRBJ2-7, with 9 bases that match TRBD1. The CDR3 has 15 residues. In germline, CDR1 is SNHLY, CDR2 FYNNEI. V lost 7 bases, J lost 6 bases, and 13 bases stayed unmatched. CDR3: CASIYRGQLPSEQYF. The CDR3 DNA follows: TGTGCCAGCATTTACAGGGGGCAATTACCCAGCGAGCAGTACTTC.

The chain couples TRBV7-2 to TRBJ2-5; tentative D call: TRBD2 (5 bases). The CDR3 contains 15 residues. V was pared by 5 bases and J by 2 bases, with 15 bases between. Per germline, CDR1 SGHTA and CDR2 FQGNSA. This CDR3 reads CASSPEGTQQETQYF. The CDR3 bases are TGTGCCAGCAGCCCCGAGGGAACGCAACAAGAGACCCAGTACTTC.

V is TRBV4-1 and J is TRBJ2-7; 8 bases map to TRBD1. The CDR3 covers 14 residues. Germline V gene sequence: CDR1 MGHRA, CDR2 YSYEKL. Germline trimming cut 6 bases from V and 7 bases from J; bases unmatched to any gene: 11. The CDR3 coding sequence is TGCGCCAGCAGAAACCGGGACAGGAAACCTGAGCAGTACTTC. This encodes CASRNRDRKPEQYF.

This chain connects TRBV28 to TRBJ1-2; D remains unclear. Trimming removed 1 base at V and 7 bases at J, with 16 bases between. CDR1 MDHEN and CDR2 SYDVKM come from the germline V gene. The CDR3 is 15 amino acids. CDR3 in DNA: TGTGCCAGCAGTTTATTGGGCAGAAGCGTCGGTGGCTACACCTTC. Protein sequence: CASSLLGRSVGGYTF.

This clonotype was counted many times. The chain uses TRBV7-8 and TRBJ2-1, with D perhaps matching TRBD1 (6 bases). Germline V gene lookup returns CDR1 SGHVS and CDR2 FQNEAQ. The CDR3 spans 20 residues. Trimming left V 0 bases short and J 0 bases short, with 21 bases between. DNA of the CDR3: TGTGCCAGCAGCTTAGCCCCCCGGGACATAACACGGAGCTCCTACAATGAGCAGTTCTTC. It encodes CASSLAPRDITRSSYNEQFF.

The chain combines TRBV20-1 with TRBJ2-1; 8 positions match TRBD2. The length of the CDR3 is 14 residues. Looked up from germline, CDR1 is DFQATT and CDR2 is SNEGSKA (reference sequence). V shed 5 bases, J shed 9 bases, and the junction held 12 bases outside the gene matches. The CDR3 spells CSARLAPDDGEQFF. The CDR3 DNA is TGCAGTGCTCGACTAGCGCCCGACGACGGTGAGCAGTTCTTC.

The chain is built from TRBV20-1 and TRBJ2-7; possible D gene TRBD1, 6 bases. V was clipped by 0 bases and J by 4 bases, with 16 bases between them. CDR1 and CDR2 from the germline V gene are DFQATT and SNEGSKA (reference sequence). The CDR3 has 15 residues. This CDR3 reads CSARDQGPGDYEQYF. The DNA of the CDR3 is TGCAGTGCTAGAGATCAGGGGCCTGGGGATTACGAGCAGTACTTC.

This clonotype was seen ten or more times. The chain joins TRBV7-2 to TRBJ1-2, with D possibly matching TRBD1 (6 bases). V was clipped by 2 bases and J by 3 bases, with 10 bases between them. The germline V gene encodes CDR1 SGHTA and CDR2 FQGNSA. CDR3 length: 14 residues. CDR3 region: CASSLQGLDYGYTF. Here the CDR3 DNA reads TGTGCCAGCAGCTTACAGGGGTTGGACTATGGCTACACCTTC.

V gene TRBV20-1 combines with J gene TRBJ1-1, with D uncertain. The CDR3 has 14 amino acids. CDR1 is DFQATT and CDR2 is SNEGSKA in the germline V gene (reference sequence). The V end lost 6 bases, the J end lost 1 base, and 15 bases lay between the germline ends. Here the CDR3 DNA reads TGCAGTGCCCCCGACACCACAAGGAACACTGAAGCTTTCTTT. Encoded protein: CSAPDTTRNTEAFF.

This clonotype occurred a few times. The J gene is TRBJ2-7, the V gene TRBV12-3 or TRBV12-4; D may correspond to TRBD1 or TRBD2 (6 bases each). The CDR3 is made up of 15 amino acids. Trimming shortened V by 7 bases and J by 4 bases, and 20 bases separated the two germline ends. CDR3 amino acids: CASTLRGQEGYEQYF. Written as DNA, the CDR3 is TGTGCCAGCACCCTCAGGGGCCAGGAGGGTTACGAGCAGTACTTC.

The DNA for the CDR3 is TGTGCCAGCAGTTTGGGGGGACGGTGGATTACCGGGGAGCTGTTTTTT. Translating gives CASSLGGRWITGELFF. This chain uses TRBV27 with TRBJ2-2, with D possibly matching TRBD2 (6 bases). The germline V and J ends were trimmed by 3 bases and 5 bases, with 16 bases remaining between them. The CDR3 spans 16 residues. Germline-derived CDR1 and CDR2 are MNHEY and SMNVEV (reference sequence).

This clonotype was picked up many times. The J gene is TRBJ1-1, the V gene TRBV7-2; tentative D call: TRBD1 (6 bases). CDR3 length equals 14 residues. V lost 6 bases, J lost 2 bases, and 13 bases lay in between. Per germline, CDR1 SGHTA and CDR2 FQGNSA. The DNA for the CDR3 is TGTGCCAGCAGAAAACAGGGATCCAACACTGAAGCTTTCTTT. This gives the protein CASRKQGSNTEAFF. Variable domain in full (rest from reference TRBV7-2 and TRBJ1-1): GAGVSQSPSNKVTEKGKDVELRCDPISGHTALYWYRQSLGQGLEFLIYFQGNSAPDKSGLPSDRFSAERTGGSVSTLTIQRTQQEDSAVYLCASRKQGSNTEAFFGQGTRLTVV.

This clonotype was observed a handful of times. V usage is TRBV7-2 and J usage is TRBJ1-5; possibly TRBD1 for D (6 bases). This CDR3 comprises 14 residues. Trimming cost V 5 bases and J 6 bases, with 14 bases left between them. Germline loops: CDR1 SGHTA, CDR2 FQGNSA. The CDR3 reads CASSPTLTGQPQHF. CDR3 bases: TGTGCCAGCAGCCCCACATTGACAGGTCAGCCCCAGCATTTT.

This clonotype has just a few counts. The chain uses TRBV7-2 and TRBJ1-5; D gene uncertain. Germline V lookup: CDR1 SGHTA, CDR2 FQGNSA. Trimming removed 2 bases from V and 7 bases from J, with 9 bases in between. The CDR3 has 13 residues. The CDR3: CASSLNEEQPQHF. CDR3 nucleotides: TGTGCCAGCAGCTTAAACGAGGAGCAGCCCCAGCATTTT. The variable domain in full, completed from reference TRBV7-2 and TRBJ1-5, reads GAGVSQSPSNKVTEKGKDVELRCDPISGHTALYWYRQSLGQGLEFLIYFQGNSAPDKSGLPSDRFSAERTGGSVSTLTIQRTQQEDSAVYLCASSLNEEQPQHFGDGTRLSIL.

In its sample, this clonotype was seen many times. The chain employs TRBV7-2 and TRBJ2-7, with TRBD2 matching 8 bases. The CDR3 is made up of 14 amino acids. Germline V CDR1 and CDR2: SGHTA, FQGNSA. Trimming at V came to 7 bases and at J to 0 bases, leaving 5 bases not matched to a gene. The CDR3 nucleotides read TGTGCCAGCACCAAAAGCGGGAGCTCCTACGAGCAGTACTTC. Its protein is CASTKSGSSYEQYF.

This clonotype was seen at least ten times. The CDR3: CASTRQGTDTQYF. In DNA, the CDR3 is TGTGCCAGCACCAGGCAGGGCACAGATACGCAGTATTTT. The V and J genes are TRBV7-2 and TRBJ2-3; D unclear. Trimming took off 7 bases at V and 1 base at J, with 9 bases between the two ends. Germline loops: CDR1 SGHTA, CDR2 FQGNSA. The CDR3 runs to 13 residues.

Of note for this clonotype: Being one base from a much bigger clone, this may be a read error. The chain recombines TRBV4-1 with TRBJ2-1; 14 nucleotides match TRBD2. CDR3 size: 18 residues. From germline, CDR1 is MGHRA and CDR2 YSYEKL. The CDR3 here is CASGHTPGLAGEINEQFF. The CDR3 coding sequence is TGCGCCAGCGGCCACACACCGGGACTAGCGGGAGAAATCAATGAGCAGTTCTTC.